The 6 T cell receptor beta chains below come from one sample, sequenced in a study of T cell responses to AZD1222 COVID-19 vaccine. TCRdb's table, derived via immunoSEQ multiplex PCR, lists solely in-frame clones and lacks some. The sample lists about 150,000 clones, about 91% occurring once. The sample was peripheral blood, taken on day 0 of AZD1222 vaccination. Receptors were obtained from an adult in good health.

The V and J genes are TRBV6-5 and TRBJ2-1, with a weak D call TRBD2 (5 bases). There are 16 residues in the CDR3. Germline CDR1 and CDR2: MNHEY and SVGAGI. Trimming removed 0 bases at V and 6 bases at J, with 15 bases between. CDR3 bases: TGTGCCAGCAGTTACTCACTAGTAGGTTTGGGCAATGAGCAGTTCTTC. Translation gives CASSYSLVGLGNEQFF.

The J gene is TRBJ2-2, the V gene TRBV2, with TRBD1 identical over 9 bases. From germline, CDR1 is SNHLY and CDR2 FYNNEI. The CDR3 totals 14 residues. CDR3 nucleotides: TGTGCTACCATCCCGGGACAGGGTTCCGGGGAGCTGTTTTTT. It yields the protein CATIPGQGSGELFF.

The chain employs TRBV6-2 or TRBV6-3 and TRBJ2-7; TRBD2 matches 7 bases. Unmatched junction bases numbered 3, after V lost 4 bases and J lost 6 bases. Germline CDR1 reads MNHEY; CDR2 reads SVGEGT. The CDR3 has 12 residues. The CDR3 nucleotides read TGTGCCAGCAGTTGGGAGGGTCGCGAGCAGTACTTC. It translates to CASSWEGREQYF.

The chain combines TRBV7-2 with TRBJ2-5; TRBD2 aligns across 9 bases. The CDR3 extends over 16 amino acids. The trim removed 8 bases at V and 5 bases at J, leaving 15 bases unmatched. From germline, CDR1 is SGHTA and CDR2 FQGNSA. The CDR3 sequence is CASLPPLSGGGETQYF. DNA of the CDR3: TGTGCCAGCCTCCCTCCCCTTAGCGGGGGAGGTGAGACCCAGTACTTC.

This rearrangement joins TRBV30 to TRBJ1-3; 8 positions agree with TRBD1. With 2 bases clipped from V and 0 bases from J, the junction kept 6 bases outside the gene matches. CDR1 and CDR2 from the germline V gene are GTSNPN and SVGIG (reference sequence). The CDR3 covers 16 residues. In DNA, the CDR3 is TGTGCCTGGAGTCCCGGACAGGGCTTCTCTGGAAACACCATATATTTT. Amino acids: CAWSPGQGFSGNTIYF.

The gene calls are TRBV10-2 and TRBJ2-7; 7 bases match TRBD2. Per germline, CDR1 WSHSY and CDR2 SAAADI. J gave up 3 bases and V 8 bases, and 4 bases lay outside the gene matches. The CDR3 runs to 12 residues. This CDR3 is CASAGELYEQYF. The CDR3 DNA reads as TGCGCCAGCGCGGGGGAGCTCTACGAGCAGTACTTC.